This entry describes one TCR beta chain. The record originates from a study of blood T cell repertoires in COVID-19. At the level of the study: COVID-19 samples collected from the United States, Italy and Spain covered acute and convalescent phases.

Trimming took 3 bases from V and 3 from J, leaving 12 bases between them. There are 14 residues in the CDR3. Germline CDR1 LGHNA, CDR2 YNFKEQ. Assay used: immunoSEQ multiplex PCR; TCRdb lists only in-frame clones, some missing. This sample has fewer than 55,000 clones, with about 82% found just once. Material for sequencing was peripheral blood. The TCR was taken from an older woman with acute or convalescent COVID-19. The chain couples TRBV4-2 to TRBJ2-7; a weak D match, TRBD1 (6 bases). CDR3 sequence reads: CASSQEYRVYEQYF. CDR3 sequence (DNA): TGTGCCAGCAGCCAGGAATACAGGGTCTACGAGCAGTACTTC.